These 12 T cell receptor beta chains were all obtained from the same sample, sequenced in a study of blood T cell repertoires in COVID-19. The table came from immunoSEQ multiplex PCR; TCRdb's copy has only in-frame clones and leaves some out. The sample shows fewer than 300,000 clones, roughly 85% of them seen only once. Sequencing was performed on peripheral blood. Receptor source: a woman aged 45-65 years who had recovered from COVID-19.

V is TRBV6-2 or TRBV6-3 and J is TRBJ2-1; possible D gene TRBD1, 6 bases. The length of the CDR3 is 15 residues. V was shortened by 0 bases and J by 3 bases, with 9 bases between the two germline ends. The germline V gene has CDR1 MNHEY and CDR2 SVGEGT. The CDR3 nucleotides are TGTGCCAGCAGTTACTCTGAGGGGGTCTACAATGAGCAGTTCTTC. Translating gives CASSYSEGVYNEQFF.

The gene calls are TRBV5-1 and TRBJ1-4, with TRBD1 identical over 8 bases. Germline CDR1 and CDR2: SGHRS and YFSETQ. Germline trimming cut 3 bases from V and 3 bases from J; bases unmatched to any gene: 7. This CDR3 comprises 16 residues. Here the CDR3 reads CASSSLDRGSNEKLFF. The DNA of the CDR3 is TGCGCCAGCAGCTCACTCGACAGGGGCTCTAATGAAAAACTGTTTTTT.

This clone was seen more than once but under ten times. The rearrangement uses TRBV7-2 and TRBJ2-7; a possible D gene is TRBD2 (7 bases). In germline, CDR1 is SGHTA, CDR2 FQGNSA. This CDR3 contains 16 residues. Trimming took off 1 base at V and 0 bases at J, with 13 bases between the two ends. This CDR3 is CASSLVGASGSYEQYF. CDR3 nucleotides: TGTGCCAGCAGCTTAGTGGGGGCTAGCGGCTCCTACGAGCAGTACTTC. Together with reference TRBV7-2 and TRBJ2-7, the CDR3 gives the full variable domain: GAGVSQSPSNKVTEKGKDVELRCDPISGHTALYWYRQSLGQGLEFLIYFQGNSAPDKSGLPSDRFSAERTGGSVSTLTIQRTQQEDSAVYLCASSLVGASGSYEQYFGPGTRLTVT.

This sequence joins TRBV5-1 and TRBJ2-1; TRBD1 aligns across 8 bases. Germline CDR1 SGHRS, CDR2 YFSETQ. This CDR3 contains 18 residues. After removal of 4 bases from V and 6 bases from J, the junction contained 18 bases not matched to a gene. The CDR3 coding sequence is TGCGCCAGCAGCCCCCTGCTTGTCAGGGACAGGAGGTTCAATGAGCAGTTCTTC. As protein: CASSPLLVRDRRFNEQFF. Full variable domain (missing parts from reference TRBV5-1 and TRBJ2-1): KAGVTQTPRYLIKTRGQQVTLSCSPISGHRSVSWYQQTPGQGLQFLFEYFSETQRNKGNFPGRFSGRQFSNSRSEMNVSTLELGDSALYLCASSPLLVRDRRFNEQFFGPGTRLTVL.

J is TRBJ1-4 and V is TRBV10-3, with a tentative D call TRBD1 (6 bases). Germline loops: CDR1 ENHRY, CDR2 SYGVKD. This CDR3 has 15 residues. V lost 3 bases and J lost 8, with 16 bases in between. The CDR3 DNA reads as TGTGCCATCAGTGACGGGACACCCAGGGTGGAAAAACTGTTTTTT. Translated: CAISDGTPRVEKLFF.

The genes are TRBV5-6 and TRBJ1-1; TRBD1 matches 7 bases. V shed 4 bases, J shed 2 bases, and the junction held 5 bases outside the gene matches. CDR3 length equals 14 residues. From germline, CDR1 is SGHDT and CDR2 YYEEEE. DNA for the CDR3: TGTGCCAGCAGCCTGGAGGGGGCTAACACTGAAGCTTTCTTT. Amino acid sequence: CASSLEGANTEAFF.

The V call is TRBV19, the J call TRBJ1-5, with 8 positions matching TRBD1. V lost 5 bases and J lost 7; bases outside the gene matches: 7. The CDR3 covers 14 residues. Germline loops: CDR1 LNHDA, CDR2 SQIVND (reference sequence). The CDR3 protein is CASSPGQGRQPQHF. The CDR3 DNA sequence: TGTGCCAGTAGTCCTGGACAGGGTCGCCAGCCCCAGCATTTT.

V is TRBV27 and J is TRBJ2-1; D unclear. This CDR3 comprises 13 residues. The germline gives CDR1 MNHEY, CDR2 SMNVEV (reference sequence). V lost 8 bases and J lost 6, with 14 bases in between. The CDR3 region is CASANSAVNEQFF. The CDR3 region has the DNA TGTGCCAGCGCAAACTCCGCGGTCAATGAGCAGTTCTTC.

The V call is TRBV27, the J call TRBJ2-3; 8 bases are shared with TRBD1. After removal of 5 bases from V and 4 bases from J, the junction contained 5 bases not matched to a gene. CDR1 and CDR2 from the germline V gene are MNHEY and SMNVEV (reference sequence). The CDR3 consists of 14 residues. CDR3 loop: CASSPRQGSDTQYF. The DNA for the CDR3 is TGTGCCAGCAGTCCGCGACAGGGGTCAGATACGCAGTATTTT.

The V gene is TRBV11-2, the J gene TRBJ1-3; TRBD1 agrees at 8 bases. After removal of 6 bases from V and 0 bases from J, the junction contained 1 base not matched to a gene. Germline V CDR1 and CDR2: SGHAT, FQNNGV. This CDR3 is 14 amino acids long. For the CDR3, the DNA is TGTGCCAGCAGACAGGGGGGCTCTGGAAACACCATATATTTT. Translated, it gives CASRQGGSGNTIYF.

The chain has TRBV27 and TRBJ2-5; D may be TRBD2 (7 bases). Looked up from germline, CDR1 is MNHEY and CDR2 is SMNVEV (reference sequence). Deletions cut 6 bases from V and 5 bases from J, with 16 bases between. The CDR3 sequence is 14 residues long. The DNA for the CDR3 is TGTGCCAGCAGAGGGGGGGGGTGGGGGGAGACCCAGTACTTC. It specifies CASRGGGWGETQYF.

This clone was picked up one time. This rearrangement joins TRBV7-2 to TRBJ2-1, with D possibly being TRBD2 (5 bases). The CDR3 extends over 14 amino acids. V was shortened by 3 bases and J by 3 bases, with 9 bases between the two germline ends. From germline, CDR1 is SGHTA and CDR2 FQGNSA. For the CDR3, the DNA is TGTGCCAGCAGCTTCTCCAGCGGCTACAATGAGCAGTTCTTC. Its protein product is CASSFSSGYNEQFF.